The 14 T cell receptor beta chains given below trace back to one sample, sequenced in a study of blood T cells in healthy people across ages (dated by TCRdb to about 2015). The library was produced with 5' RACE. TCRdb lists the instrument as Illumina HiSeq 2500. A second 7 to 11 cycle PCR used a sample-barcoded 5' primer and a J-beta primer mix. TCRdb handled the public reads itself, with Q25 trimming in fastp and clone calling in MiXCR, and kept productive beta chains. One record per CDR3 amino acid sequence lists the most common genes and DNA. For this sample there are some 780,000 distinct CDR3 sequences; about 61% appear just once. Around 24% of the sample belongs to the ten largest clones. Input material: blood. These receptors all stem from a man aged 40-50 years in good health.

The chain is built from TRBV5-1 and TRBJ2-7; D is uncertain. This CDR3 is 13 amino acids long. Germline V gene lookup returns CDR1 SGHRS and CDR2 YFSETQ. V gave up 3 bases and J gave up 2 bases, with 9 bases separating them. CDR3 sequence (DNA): TGCGCCAGCAGCTCCGAAGACACCTACGAGCAGTACTTC. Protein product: CASSSEDTYEQYF.

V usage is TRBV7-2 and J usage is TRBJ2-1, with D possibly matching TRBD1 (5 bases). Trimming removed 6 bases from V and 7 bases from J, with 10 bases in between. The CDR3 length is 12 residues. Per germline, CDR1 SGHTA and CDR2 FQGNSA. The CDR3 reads CASRGPGNEQFF. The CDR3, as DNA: TGTGCCAGCAGGGGGCCGGGTAATGAGCAGTTCTTC.

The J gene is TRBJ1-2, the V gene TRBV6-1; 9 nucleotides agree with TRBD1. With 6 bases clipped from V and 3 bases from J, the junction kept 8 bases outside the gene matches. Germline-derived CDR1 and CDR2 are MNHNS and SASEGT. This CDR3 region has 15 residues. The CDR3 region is CASRDRDRDYYGYTF. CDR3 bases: TGTGCCAGCAGGGACCGGGACAGGGACTACTATGGCTACACCTTC.

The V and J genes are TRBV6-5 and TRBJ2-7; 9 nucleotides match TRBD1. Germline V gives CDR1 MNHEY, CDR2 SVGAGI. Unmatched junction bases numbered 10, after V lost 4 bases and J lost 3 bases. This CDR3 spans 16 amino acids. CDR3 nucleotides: TGTGCCAGCAGTTTGAGACCGCCGGGACAGGGCTACGAGCAGTACTTC. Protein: CASSLRPPGQGYEQYF.

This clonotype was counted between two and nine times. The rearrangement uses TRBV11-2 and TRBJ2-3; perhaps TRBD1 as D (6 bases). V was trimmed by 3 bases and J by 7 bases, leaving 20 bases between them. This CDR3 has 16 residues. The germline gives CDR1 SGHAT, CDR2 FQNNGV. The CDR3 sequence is CASSFRDTPSPYTQYF. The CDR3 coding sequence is TGTGCCAGCAGCTTCCGGGACACCCCGTCTCCCTATACGCAGTATTTT.

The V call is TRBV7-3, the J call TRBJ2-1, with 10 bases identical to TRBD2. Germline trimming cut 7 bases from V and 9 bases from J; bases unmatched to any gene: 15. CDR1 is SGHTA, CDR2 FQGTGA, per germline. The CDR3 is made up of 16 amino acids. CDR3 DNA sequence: TGTGCCAGCACCCAAAGCGGGAGGGCCTTATGGGGTGAGCAGTTCTTC. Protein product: CASTQSGRALWGEQFF.

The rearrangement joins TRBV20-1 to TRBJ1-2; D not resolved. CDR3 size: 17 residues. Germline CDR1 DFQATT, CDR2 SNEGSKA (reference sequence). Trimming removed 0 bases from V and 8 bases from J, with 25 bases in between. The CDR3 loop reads CSARDLSLSLVSLGYTF. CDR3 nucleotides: TGCAGTGCTAGAGATCTAAGTTTGAGTTTGGTTAGCTTGGGCTACACCTTC.

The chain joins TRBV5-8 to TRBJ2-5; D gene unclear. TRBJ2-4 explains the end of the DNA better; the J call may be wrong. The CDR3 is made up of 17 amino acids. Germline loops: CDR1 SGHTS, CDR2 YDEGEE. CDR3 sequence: CASSLVILAYAKNIQYF. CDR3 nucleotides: TGTGCCAGCAGCCTCGTGATTCTGGCCTACGCCAAAAACATTCAGTACTTC.

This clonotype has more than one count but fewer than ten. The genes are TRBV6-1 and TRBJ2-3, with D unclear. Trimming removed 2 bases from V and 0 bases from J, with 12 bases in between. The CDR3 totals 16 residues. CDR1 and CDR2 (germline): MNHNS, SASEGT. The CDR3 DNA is TGTGCCAGCAGTGAAACGGCTGGTTTTAGCACAGATACGCAGTATTTT. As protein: CASSETAGFSTDTQYF.

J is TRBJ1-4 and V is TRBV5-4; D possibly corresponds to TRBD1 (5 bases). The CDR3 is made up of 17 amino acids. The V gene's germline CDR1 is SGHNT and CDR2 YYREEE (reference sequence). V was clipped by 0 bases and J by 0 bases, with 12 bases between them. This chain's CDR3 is CASSLAQGRATNEKLFF. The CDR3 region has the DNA TGTGCCAGCAGCTTGGCTCAGGGTCGAGCAACTAATGAAAAACTGTTTTTT.

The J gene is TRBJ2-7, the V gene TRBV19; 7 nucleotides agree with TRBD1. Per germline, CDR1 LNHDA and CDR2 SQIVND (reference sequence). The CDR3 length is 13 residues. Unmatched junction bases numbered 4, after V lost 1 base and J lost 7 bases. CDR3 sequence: CASSIGTGGEQYF. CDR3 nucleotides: TGTGCCAGTAGTATAGGGACAGGAGGAGAGCAGTACTTC.

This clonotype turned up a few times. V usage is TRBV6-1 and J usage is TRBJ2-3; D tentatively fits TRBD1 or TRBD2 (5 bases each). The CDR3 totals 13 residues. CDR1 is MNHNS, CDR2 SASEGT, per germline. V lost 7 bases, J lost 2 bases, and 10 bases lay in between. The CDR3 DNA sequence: TGTGCCAGCACGGGACCCTACACAGATACGCAGTATTTT. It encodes CASTGPYTDTQYF.

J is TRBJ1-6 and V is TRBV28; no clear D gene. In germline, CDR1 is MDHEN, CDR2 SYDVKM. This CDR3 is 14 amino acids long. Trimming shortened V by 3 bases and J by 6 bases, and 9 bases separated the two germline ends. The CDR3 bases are TGTGCCAGCAGTTTTGGCCAGGCTAATTCACCCCTCCACTTT. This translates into CASSFGQANSPLHF.

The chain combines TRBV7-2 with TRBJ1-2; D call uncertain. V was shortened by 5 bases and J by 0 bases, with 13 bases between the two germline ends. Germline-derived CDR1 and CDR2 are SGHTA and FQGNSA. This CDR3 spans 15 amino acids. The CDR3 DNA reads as TGTGCCAGCAGCCCTGTCCGTTTAGCTAACTATGGCTACACCTTC. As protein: CASSPVRLANYGYTF.